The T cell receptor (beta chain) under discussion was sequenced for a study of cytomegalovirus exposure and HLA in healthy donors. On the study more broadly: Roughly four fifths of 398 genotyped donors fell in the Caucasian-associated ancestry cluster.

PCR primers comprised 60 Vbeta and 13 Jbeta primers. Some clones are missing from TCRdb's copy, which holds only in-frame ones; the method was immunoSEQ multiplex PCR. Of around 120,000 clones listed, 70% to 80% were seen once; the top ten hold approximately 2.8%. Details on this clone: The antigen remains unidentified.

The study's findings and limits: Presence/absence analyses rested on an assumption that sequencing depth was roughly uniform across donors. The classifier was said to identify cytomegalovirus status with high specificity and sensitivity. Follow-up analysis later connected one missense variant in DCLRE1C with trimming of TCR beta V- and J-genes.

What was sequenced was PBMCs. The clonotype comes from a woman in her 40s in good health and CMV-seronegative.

The CDR3 protein is CASSPVSGDYGYTF. CDR3 in DNA: TGTGCCAGCAGCCCAGTAAGTGGAGACTATGGCTACACCTTC. The chain has TRBV9 and TRBJ1-2, with unresolved D. V was cut by 4 bases and J by 3 bases, with 13 bases left in between. The CDR3 runs 14 residues. Germline V lookup: CDR1 SGDLS, CDR2 YYNGEE.